The present entry profiles one T cell receptor (beta chain) with its context. The sample originates from a study of blood T cells in healthy people across ages. A second 7 to 11 cycle PCR used barcoded and J-beta primers. TCRdb recomputed calls from the 5' RACE reads with MiXCR, one row per CDR3 protein. The data show 950,000 to 1,200,000 distinct CDR3 sequences, more than 30% seen once. CDR1 and CDR2 from the germline V gene are MNHNS and SASEGT. This CDR3 contains 14 residues. The V segment lost 0 bases and the J segment 7 bases; nucleotides outside the gene matches: 2. This clonotype was obtained from a man aged 18 to 30 in good health. The sample was blood. The chain carries TRBV6-1 and TRBJ1-2; 10 bases match TRBD1. CDR3 sequence: CASSEAGTGAGYTF. The DNA of the CDR3 is TGTGCCAGCAGTGAAGCAGGGACAGGGGCTGGCTACACCTTC.